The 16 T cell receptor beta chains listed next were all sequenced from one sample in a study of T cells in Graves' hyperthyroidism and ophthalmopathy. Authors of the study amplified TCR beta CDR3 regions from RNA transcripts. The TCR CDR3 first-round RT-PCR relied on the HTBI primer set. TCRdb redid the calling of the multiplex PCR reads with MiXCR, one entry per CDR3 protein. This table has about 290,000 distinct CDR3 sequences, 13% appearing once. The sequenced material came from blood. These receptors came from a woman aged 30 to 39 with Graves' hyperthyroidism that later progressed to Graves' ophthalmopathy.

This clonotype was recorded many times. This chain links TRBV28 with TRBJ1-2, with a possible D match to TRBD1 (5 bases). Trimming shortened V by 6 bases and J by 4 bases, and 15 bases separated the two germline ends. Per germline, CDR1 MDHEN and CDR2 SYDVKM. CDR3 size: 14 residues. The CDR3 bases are TGTGCCAGCAGGACCCCCAGGGAGGGCTATGGCTACACCTTC. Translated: CASRTPREGYGYTF.

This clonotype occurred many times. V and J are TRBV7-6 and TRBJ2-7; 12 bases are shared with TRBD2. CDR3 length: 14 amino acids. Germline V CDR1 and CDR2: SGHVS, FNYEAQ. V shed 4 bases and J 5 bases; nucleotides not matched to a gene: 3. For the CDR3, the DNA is TGTGCCAGCAGCTCTCGGACTAGCGGGAACGAGCAGTACTTC. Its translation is CASSSRTSGNEQYF.

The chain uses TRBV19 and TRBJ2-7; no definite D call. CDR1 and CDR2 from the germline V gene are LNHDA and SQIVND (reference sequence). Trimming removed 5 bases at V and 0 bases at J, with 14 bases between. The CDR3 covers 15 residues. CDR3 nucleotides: TGTGCCAGTAGTCCCGACCCGCCCAACTCCTACGAGCAGTACTTC. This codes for CASSPDPPNSYEQYF.

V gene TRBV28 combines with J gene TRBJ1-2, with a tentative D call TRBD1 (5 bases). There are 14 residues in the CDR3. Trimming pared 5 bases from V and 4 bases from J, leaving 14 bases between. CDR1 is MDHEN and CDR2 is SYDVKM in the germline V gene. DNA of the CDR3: TGTGCCAGCAGTGTCGAGATGGGGCCCTATGGCTACACCTTC. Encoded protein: CASSVEMGPYGYTF.

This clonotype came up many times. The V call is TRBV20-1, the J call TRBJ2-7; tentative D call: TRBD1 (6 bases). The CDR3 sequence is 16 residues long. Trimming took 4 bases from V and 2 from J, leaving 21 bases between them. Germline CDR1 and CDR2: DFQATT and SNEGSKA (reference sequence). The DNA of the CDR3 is TGCAGTGCTATTAGCAGGGGAAGAGTAAGTACCTACGAGCAGTACTTC. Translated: CSAISRGRVSTYEQYF.

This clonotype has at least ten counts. CDR3 sequence (DNA): TGCAGCGTCCAGATATTGAACACTGAAGCTTTCTTT. The encoded protein is CSVQILNTEAFF. The rearrangement uses TRBV29-1 and TRBJ1-1; D is ambiguous. This CDR3 is 12 amino acids long. CDR1 and CDR2 (germline): SQVTM, ANQGSEA. V was shortened by 6 bases and J by 0 bases, with 8 bases between the two germline ends.

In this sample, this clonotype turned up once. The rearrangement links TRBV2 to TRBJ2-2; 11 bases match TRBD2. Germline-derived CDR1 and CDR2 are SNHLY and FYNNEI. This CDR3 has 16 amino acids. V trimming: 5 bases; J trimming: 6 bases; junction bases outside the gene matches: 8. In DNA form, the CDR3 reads TGTGCCAGCAGTTCTCTCACTAGCGGGAGTCCCGGGGAGCTGTTTTTT. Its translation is CASSSLTSGSPGELFF. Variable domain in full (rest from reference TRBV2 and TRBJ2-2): EPEVTQTPSHQVTQMGQEVILRCVPISNHLYFYWYRQILGQKVEFLVSFYNNEISEKSEIFDDQFSVERPDGSNFTLKIRSTKLEDSAMYFCASSSLTSGSPGELFFGEGSRLTVL.

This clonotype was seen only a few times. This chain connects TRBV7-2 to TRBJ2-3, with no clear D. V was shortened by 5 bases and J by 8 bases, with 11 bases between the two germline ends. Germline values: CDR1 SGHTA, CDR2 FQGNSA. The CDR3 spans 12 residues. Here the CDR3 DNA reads TGTACCAGCAGCCCTCTCTCGGGTACGCAGTATTTT. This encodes CTSSPLSGTQYF.

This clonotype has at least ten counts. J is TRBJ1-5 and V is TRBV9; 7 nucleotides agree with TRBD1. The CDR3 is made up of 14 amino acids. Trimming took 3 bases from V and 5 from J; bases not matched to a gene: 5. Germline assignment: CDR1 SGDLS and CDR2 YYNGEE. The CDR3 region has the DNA TGTGCCAGCAGCGGGGGACAGTCTTATCAGCCCCAGCATTTT. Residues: CASSGGQSYQPQHF.

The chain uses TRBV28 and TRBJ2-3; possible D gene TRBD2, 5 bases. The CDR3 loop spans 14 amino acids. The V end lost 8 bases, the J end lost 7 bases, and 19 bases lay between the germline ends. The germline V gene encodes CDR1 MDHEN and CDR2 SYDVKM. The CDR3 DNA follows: TGTGCCAGCCGGACTGCCCTTGGTTGGTATACGCAGTATTTT. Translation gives CASRTALGWYTQYF.

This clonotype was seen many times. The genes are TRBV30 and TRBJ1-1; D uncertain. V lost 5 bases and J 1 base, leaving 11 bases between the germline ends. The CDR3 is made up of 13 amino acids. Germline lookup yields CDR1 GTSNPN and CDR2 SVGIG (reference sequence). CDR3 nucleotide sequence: TGTGCCTGGGACCTTCGTACGAACACTGAAGCTTTCTTT. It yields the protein CAWDLRTNTEAFF.

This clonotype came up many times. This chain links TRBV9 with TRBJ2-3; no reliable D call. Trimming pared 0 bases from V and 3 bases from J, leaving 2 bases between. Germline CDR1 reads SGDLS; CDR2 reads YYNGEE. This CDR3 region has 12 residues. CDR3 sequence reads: CASSVATDTQYF. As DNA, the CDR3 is TGTGCCAGCAGCGTAGCTACAGATACGCAGTATTTT.

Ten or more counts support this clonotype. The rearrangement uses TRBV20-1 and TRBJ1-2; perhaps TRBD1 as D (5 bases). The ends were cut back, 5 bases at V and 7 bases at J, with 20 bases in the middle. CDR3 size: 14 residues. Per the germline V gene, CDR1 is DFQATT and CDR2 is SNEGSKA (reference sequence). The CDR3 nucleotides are TGCAGTGCTCCGAGCTCAGGGAGGAGGGGTGGCTACACCTTC. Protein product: CSAPSSGRRGGYTF.

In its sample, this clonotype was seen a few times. The CDR3: CASRVTSHLDKQYF. The CDR3 region has the DNA TGTGCCAGCAGGGTCACTAGCCACCTCGACAAGCAGTACTTC. This chain connects TRBV12-3 or TRBV12-4 to TRBJ2-7; maybe TRBD2 (6 bases). Trimming took off 6 bases at V and 8 bases at J, with 20 bases between the two ends. The CDR3 covers 14 residues.

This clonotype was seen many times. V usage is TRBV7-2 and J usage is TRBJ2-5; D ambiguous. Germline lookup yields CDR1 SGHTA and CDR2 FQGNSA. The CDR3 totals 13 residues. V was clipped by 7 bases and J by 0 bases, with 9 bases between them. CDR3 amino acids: CASTRQYQETQYF. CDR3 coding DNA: TGTGCCAGCACCCGCCAGTACCAAGAGACCCAGTACTTC.

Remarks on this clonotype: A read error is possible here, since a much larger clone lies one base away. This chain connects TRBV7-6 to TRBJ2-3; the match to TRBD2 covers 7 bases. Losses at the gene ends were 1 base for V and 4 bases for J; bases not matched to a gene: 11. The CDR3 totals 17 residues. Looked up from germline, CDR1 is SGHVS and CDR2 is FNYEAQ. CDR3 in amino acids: CASSLGRGRSVADTQYF. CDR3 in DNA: TGTGCCAGCAGCTTAGGCCGCGGGAGAAGTGTAGCAGATACGCAGTATTTT. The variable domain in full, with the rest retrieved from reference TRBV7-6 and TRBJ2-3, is GAGVSQSPRYKVTKRGQDVALRCDPISGHVSLYWYRQALGQGPEFLTYFNYEAQQDKSGLPNDRFSAERPEGSISTLTIQRTEQRDSAMYRCASSLGRGRSVADTQYFGPGTRLTVL.